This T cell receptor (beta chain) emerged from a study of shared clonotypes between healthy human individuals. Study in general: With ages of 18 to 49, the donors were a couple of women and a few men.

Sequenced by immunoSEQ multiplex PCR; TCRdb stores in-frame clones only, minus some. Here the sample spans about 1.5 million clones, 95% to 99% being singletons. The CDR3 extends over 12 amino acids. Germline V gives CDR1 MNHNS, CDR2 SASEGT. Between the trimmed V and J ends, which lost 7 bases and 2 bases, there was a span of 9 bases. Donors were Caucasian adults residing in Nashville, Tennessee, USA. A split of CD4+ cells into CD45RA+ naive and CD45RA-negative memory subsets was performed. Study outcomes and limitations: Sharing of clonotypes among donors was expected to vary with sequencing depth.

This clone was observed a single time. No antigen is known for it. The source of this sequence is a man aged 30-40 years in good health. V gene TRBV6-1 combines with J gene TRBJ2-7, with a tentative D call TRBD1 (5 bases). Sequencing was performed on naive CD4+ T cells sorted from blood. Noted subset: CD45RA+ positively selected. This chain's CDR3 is CASTDTTYEQYF. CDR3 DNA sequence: TGTGCCAGCACGGACACTACCTACGAGCAGTACTTC.